This T cell receptor (beta chain) was recovered during a study of OX40 agonist ivuxolimab in advanced cancers. The data were produced by immunoSEQ multiplex PCR, yet TCRdb's version contains in-frame clones alone and is incomplete. The table records 150,000 to 180,000 clones, 94% of them present only once. Germline V lookup: CDR1 LNHDA, CDR2 SQIVND (reference sequence). The V end lost 1 base, the J end lost 0 bases, and 6 bases lay between the germline ends. The CDR3 runs 15 residues. V usage is TRBV19 and J usage is TRBJ2-2; D not resolved. The source of this sequence is an adult with an advanced solid tumor such as melanoma, head and neck, liver or kidney cancer. The sample in question was CD4+ or CD8+ T cells sorted from blood, obtained in a trial of the OX40 agonist ivuxolimab. The CDR3 region is CASSIGAANTGELFF. In DNA, the CDR3 is TGTGCCAGTAGTATAGGGGCCGCGAACACCGGGGAGCTGTTTTTT.